One and the same sample provided the 21 T cell receptor beta chains below, sequenced in a study of radiotherapy plus CTLA-4 blockade in lung cancer. TCRdb's copy holds only in-frame clones and misses some; the assay was immunoSEQ multiplex PCR. The table includes 50,000 to 65,000 clones, about 80% detected once. The sample in question was peripheral blood, obtained from a patient treated with radiotherapy plus ipilimumab. These receptor sequences come from a human donor with non-small cell lung cancer whose response to radiotherapy plus ipilimumab could not be evaluated.

The chain uses TRBV30 and TRBJ1-1; tentatively, D is TRBD1 (6 bases). V shed 0 bases and J shed 4 bases, with 15 bases lying between them. In germline, CDR1 is GTSNPN, CDR2 SVGIG (reference sequence). This CDR3 is 15 amino acids long. CDR3 nucleotide sequence: TGTGCCTGGAGTGTAGGGGGGGCTGGGGGCACTGAAGCTTTCTTT. This sequence encodes CAWSVGGAGGTEAFF.

The chain has TRBV20-1 and TRBJ2-5; D is unclear. The end of the DNA aligns better with TRBJ2-7, so the J call may be wrong. CDR3 length: 10 amino acids. In germline, CDR1 is DFQATT, CDR2 SNEGSKA (reference sequence). The CDR3 protein is CSAVNYEQYF. CDR3 bases: TGCAGTGCTGTCAATTACGAGCAGTACTTC.

This clone was detected only once. The rearrangement joins TRBV7-2 to TRBJ2-7; TRBD2 aligns across 7 bases. Germline CDR1 and CDR2: SGHTA and FQGNSA. The CDR3 has 15 amino acids. V gave up 5 bases and J gave up 3 bases; unmatched junction bases: 10. CDR3 in DNA: TGTGCCAGCAGCCCCGGACTAGACCCTATCTACGAGCAGTACTTC. Translation: CASSPGLDPIYEQYF. Full variable domain (rest looked up from reference TRBV7-2 and TRBJ2-7): GAGVSQSPSNKVTEKGKDVELRCDPISGHTALYWYRQSLGQGLEFLIYFQGNSAPDKSGLPSDRFSAERTGGSVSTLTIQRTQQEDSAVYLCASSPGLDPIYEQYFGPGTRLTVT.

The rearrangement joins TRBV10-1 to TRBJ2-7; D perhaps matches TRBD1 (7 bases). Germline values: CDR1 WNHNN, CDR2 SYGVQD (reference sequence). This CDR3 spans 13 amino acids. The CDR3 nucleotides are TGCGAGGTGCAGGGGGGAAGCTCCTACGAGCAGTACTTC. Amino acid sequence: CEVQGGSSYEQYF.

The chain links TRBV27 to TRBJ2-6; 7 bases are shared with TRBD1. This CDR3 has 17 amino acids. CDR1 MNHEY and CDR2 SMNVEV come from the germline V gene (reference sequence). V was pared by 3 bases and J by 1 base, with 6 bases of the junction left unmatched. The CDR3 is CASSFIPTGSGANVLTF. The CDR3, as DNA: TGTGCCAGCAGTTTTATACCGACAGGGTCTGGGGCCAACGTCCTGACTTTC.

The V call is TRBV7-6, the J call TRBJ1-4; 7 nucleotides agree with TRBD1. CDR1 and CDR2 from the germline V gene are SGHVS and FNYEAQ. The length of the CDR3 is 14 residues. After removal of 1 base from V and 5 bases from J, the junction contained 1 base not matched to a gene. CDR3 sequence reads: CASSLEGANEKLFF. The CDR3 bases are TGTGCCAGCAGCTTAGAGGGGGCGAATGAAAAACTGTTTTTT.

In its sample, this clone ranks as medium-sized. This rearrangement joins TRBV28 to TRBJ1-5; a possible D gene is TRBD1 (6 bases). This CDR3 is 16 amino acids long. Germline V CDR1 and CDR2: MDHEN, SYDVKM. The V end was cut by 2 bases, the J end by 1 base, with 12 bases between. The CDR3 loop reads CASSLLGQPSNQPQHF. The CDR3 DNA is TGTGCCAGCAGTTTACTCGGACAGCCGAGCAATCAGCCCCAGCATTTT.

Worth noting for this clone: At one of its ends the junction is not consistent with the germline gene, which may arise from a read error. V gene TRBV2 combines with J gene TRBJ2-2, with D hard to call. This CDR3 spans 14 amino acids. Germline CDR1 reads SNHLY; CDR2 reads FYNNEI. The CDR3 sequence: CASSDWAKTGELFF. The CDR3 DNA is TGTGCCAGCAGTGATTGGGCGAAAACCGGGGAGCTGTTTTTT. The full variable domain, in which reference TRBV2 and TRBJ2-2 provide the parts outside the CDR3, is EPEVTQTPSHQVTQMGQEVILRCVPISNHLYFYWYRQILGQKVEFLVSFYNNEISEKSEIFDDQFSVERPDGSNFTLKIRSTKLEDSAMYFCASSDWAKTGELFFGEGSRLTVL.

This CDR3 reads CASSPARRETQYF. In DNA form, the CDR3 reads TGTGCCAGTAGCCCCGCCCGGAGGGAGACCCAGTACTTC. This chain uses TRBV19 with TRBJ2-5, with a weak D call TRBD2 (5 bases). Germline-derived CDR1 and CDR2 are LNHDA and SQIVND (reference sequence). The CDR3 length is 13 residues. The V end was cut by 6 bases, the J end by 5 bases, with 13 bases between.

This chain links TRBV5-1 with TRBJ2-5, with D tentatively TRBD2 (6 bases). Germline CDR1 SGHRS, CDR2 YFSETQ. This CDR3 is 14 amino acids long. The V and J ends lost 6 bases and 2 bases respectively, with 14 bases between them. CDR3 residues: CASKLGGMQETQYF. The CDR3 DNA reads as TGCGCCAGCAAGCTTGGAGGGATGCAAGAGACCCAGTACTTC.

This clone has only a few counts. Written as DNA, the CDR3 is TGTGCCAGTAGTCGGGGACTAGCTACAGATACGCAGTATTTT. Translation gives CASSRGLATDTQYF. The chain has TRBV19 and TRBJ2-3; 9 positions match TRBD2. Germline V lookup: CDR1 LNHDA, CDR2 SQIVND (reference sequence). V dropped 5 bases and J dropped 3; count of bases not matched to a gene: 3. This CDR3 region has 14 residues.

The chain employs TRBV27 and TRBJ2-3; 7 bases fit TRBD1. The germline CDR1 and CDR2 sequences are MNHEY and SMNVEV (reference sequence). This CDR3 comprises 16 residues. J gave up 0 bases and V 3 bases, and 6 bases lay outside the gene matches. The CDR3 here is CASSLVRDRSTDTQYF. The CDR3 coding sequence is TGTGCCAGCAGTTTGGTACGGGACAGAAGCACAGATACGCAGTATTTT.

The chain uses TRBV7-9 and TRBJ2-5, with D possibly being TRBD1 (6 bases). The CDR3 consists of 14 residues. The germline gives CDR1 SEHNR, CDR2 FQNEAQ (reference sequence). The ends were cut back, 6 bases at V and 3 bases at J, with 14 bases in the middle. The CDR3 DNA sequence: TGTGCCAGCAGTTTACCAACAGGGAAAGAGACCCAGTACTTC. Translated: CASSLPTGKETQYF. The full variable domain, completed using reference TRBV7-9 and TRBJ2-5, is DTGVSQNPRHKITKRGQNVTFRCDPISEHNRLYWYRQTLGQGPEFLTYFQNEAQLEKSRLLSDRFSAERPKGSFSTLEIQRTEQGDSAMYLCASSLPTGKETQYFGPGTRLLVL.

The chain has TRBV27 and TRBJ1-1; TRBD1 aligns across 8 bases. V dropped 5 bases and J dropped 5; count of bases not matched to a gene: 7. This CDR3 region has 14 residues. Germline V lookup: CDR1 MNHEY, CDR2 SMNVEV (reference sequence). CDR3 residues: CASSIRTGLTEAFF. DNA of the CDR3: TGTGCCAGCAGTATTAGGACAGGGCTGACTGAAGCTTTCTTT.

V and J are TRBV6-1 and TRBJ2-5, with TRBD1 as a possible D gene (5 bases). This CDR3 is built from 12 residues. With 6 bases removed from V and 4 bases from J, the gap between germline ends came to 9 bases. Germline lookup yields CDR1 MNHNS and CDR2 SASEGT. CDR3 loop: CASRDTIETQYF. The CDR3 DNA reads TGTGCCAGCAGGGACACTATAGAGACCCAGTACTTC.

This sequence joins TRBV19 and TRBJ2-1, with 10 bases aligning to TRBD2. Germline CDR1 LNHDA, CDR2 SQIVND (reference sequence). V was pared by 9 bases and J by 12 bases, with 20 bases of the junction left unmatched. The CDR3 runs to 16 residues. For the CDR3, the DNA is TGTGCCAGATACTGGGACCCTAGCGGGGGTAAACTGGGGCAGTTCTTC. Its translation is CARYWDPSGGKLGQFF.

The V and J genes are TRBV4-1 and TRBJ2-2; D not resolved. Trimming cost V 0 bases and J 7 bases, with 12 bases left between them. Per germline, CDR1 MGHRA and CDR2 YSYEKL. The CDR3 is 15 residues long. For the CDR3, the DNA is TGCGCCAGCAGCCAAGATCCGAGCTACGGCGGGGAGCTGTTTTTT. This codes for CASSQDPSYGGELFF.

This clone has a single count. This chain joins TRBV6-1 and TRBJ2-1; maybe TRBD1 (6 bases). The germline CDR1 and CDR2 sequences are MNHNS and SASEGT. The V and J ends lost 2 bases and 0 bases respectively, with 17 bases between them. The CDR3 length is 18 residues. DNA for the CDR3: TGTGCCAGCAGTGAACCTCTGGGGGCAGATAGCTCCTACAATGAGCAGTTCTTC. Translated: CASSEPLGADSSYNEQFF.

The chain links TRBV19 to TRBJ2-1; TRBD1 aligns across 10 bases. CDR3 size: 16 residues. Germline V lookup: CDR1 LNHDA, CDR2 SQIVND (reference sequence). V lost 5 bases, J lost 0 bases, and 4 bases stayed unmatched. The CDR3 coding sequence is TGTGCCAGTAGTGCTCGGGACAGGGGCTCCTACAATGAGCAGTTCTTC. Encoded protein: CASSARDRGSYNEQFF.

In this sample, this clone turned up a few times. This sequence joins TRBV19 and TRBJ1-2; D is possibly TRBD1 (6 bases). V was trimmed by 5 bases and J by 4 bases, leaving 20 bases between them. Per germline, CDR1 LNHDA and CDR2 SQIVND (reference sequence). This CDR3 has 16 residues. CDR3 DNA sequence: TGTGCCAGTAGTCTAGCCAGGGGAGTAAAGGGCTATGGCTACACCTTC. Residues: CASSLARGVKGYGYTF.

V is TRBV28 and J is TRBJ2-7, with 15 bases lining up with TRBD2. The CDR3 loop spans 16 amino acids. The ends lost 7 bases at V and 4 bases at J; junction bases unmatched: 8. Looked up from germline, CDR1 is MDHEN and CDR2 is SYDVKM. The CDR3 loop reads CASTRTSGGVKYEQYF. The CDR3 coding sequence is TGTGCCAGCACTCGGACTAGCGGGGGGGTAAAGTACGAGCAGTACTTC.